This T cell receptor beta chain was found in a study of blood T cell repertoires in COVID-19. Study-level background: Samples of COVID-19 (acute and convalescent) were obtained from the United States, Italy and Spain. T cells, B-cell-depleted T cells, or PBMCs provided the cDNA or gDNA that served as material.

Assay used: immunoSEQ multiplex PCR; TCRdb lists only in-frame clones, some missing. The table has about 420,000 clones, about 90% seen once. This clonotype was obtained from a man between 18 and 35 years old with COVID-19, enrolled during active disease. The source material was peripheral blood.

The CDR3, as DNA: TGTGCCAGCAGGTTAACATACCGGGACTCGCTGTCCGGGGAGCTGTTTTTT. This sequence encodes CASRLTYRDSLSGELFF. V gene TRBV7-8 combines with J gene TRBJ2-2, with a tentative D call TRBD2 (6 bases). The V end was cut by 6 bases, the J end by 6 bases, with 23 bases between. CDR1 is SGHVS and CDR2 is FQNEAQ in the germline V gene. CDR3 length: 17 residues. Supplemented by reference TRBV7-8 and TRBJ2-2, the full variable domain reads GAGVSQSPRYKVAKRGQDVALRCDPISGHVSLFWYQQALGQGPEFLTYFQNEAQLDKSGLPSDRFFAERPEGSVSTLKIQRTQQEDSAVYLCASRLTYRDSLSGELFFGEGSRLTVL.